This T cell receptor (beta chain) was documented in a study of shared clonotypes between healthy human individuals (dated by TCRdb to 2020 to 2022). Background for the entire study: The cohort included three men and two women between 18 and 49 years of age. To increase sequencing depth and limit assay-specific biases, different laboratories used diverse techniques to prepare libraries and sequence TCR repertoires. Blood TCR repertoires of roughly 5 healthy adults were deeply sequenced to estimate repertoire size and the extent of clonotype sharing between individuals. For each donor, CD4 naive and CD4 memory were each given three plates, CD8 naive was given two plates, and CD8 memory was given one plate. Per donor, leukapheresis produced somewhere between about 0.9 and 9.5 billion PBMCs.

There are 12 amino acids in the CDR3, from cysteine to phenylalanine inclusive. Of all the DNA, just the CDR3 is kept, 36 bases in frame from base 1. Taken from the germline V gene (reference sequence), the CDR1 and CDR2 loops are GTSNPN and SVGIG. V lost 6 bases and J lost 7 bases, and the count of bases not matched to a germline gene is 7. CD8 naive samples were CD45RO-negative cells positively selected for CCR7, giving a CD45RA+CCR7+ population that excluded TemRA cells. The donors were healthy, HIV-negative adults who had no recently reported acute infections or vaccinations. Only Caucasian adults living in Nashville, Tennessee, USA were represented among the donors. After blood collection by leukapheresis, PBMCs were isolated using Ficoll-Histopaque density gradient centrifugation and then cryopreserved in the vapor phase of liquid nitrogen. Analytical flow cytometry was used to check the purity and quantity of every magnetically sorted T cell population. Genomic DNA was isolated from each sorted fraction and quantified by UV absorbance on a Nanodrop 2000c.

Using the deep immunoSEQ assay, multiplex PCR amplified TCR CDR3 regions from genomic DNA. For each cell subset, the extracted genomic DNA was distributed evenly across all wells of several immunoSEQ 96-well plates, and each plate served as one replicate. For sorted subsets, 150 to 250 ng genomic DNA, equal to 30,000 or so T cell genomes, was loaded into each replicate PCR. Purified libraries were quantified with a Qubit 3.0 fluorometer, sized on a Bioanalyzer 2100, and re-quantified with the KAPA Library Quantification kit. Each immunoSEQ 96-well plate was sequenced on its own single-read 150-cycle Illumina NextSeq 550 flow cell. Per the source publication's procedure: Because the immunoSEQ output included only junctional sequences and no quality scores, the filtering could not be the same as the filtering used for full-length reads. Sequences were annotated with PyIR, a Python wrapper for IgBLAST v1.9, and V/J genes and CDR3 were assigned using IMGT germline references. Reads with weak V/J assignments (E-value above 1e-6), missing CDR3, stop codons, out-of-frame junctions, or ambiguous translated residues were removed. V3J clonotypes were defined by identical inferred V gene, J gene, and CDR3 amino acid sequence. The percentage overlap between two repertoires was calculated by dividing the number of shared unique clonotypes by the size of the smaller repertoire. Three approaches were used to assess repertoire richness: RTK rarefaction, the Chao1 estimator, and Recon v2.1 estimates of unobserved clonotypes. Generation probabilities for all TCRbeta clonotypes obtained by the gDNA method from a handful of donors were computed using OLGA. Entries here come from immuneACCESS through TCRdb and include only in-frame sequences with V and J called. Some clones fail to appear in such tables; in the studies checked, an unresolved V gene covers under half of the shortfall, and the cause of the remainder is unknown. The V and J calls and clone size are taken from that table; D and trimming were inferred from the DNA. The sample table lists roughly 2 million clones, about 95% of them with a count of one. The top ten constitute roughly 1% of the sample.

Broader findings and caveats from the paper: Larger estimated clonotype richness was generally found for naive subsets than for memory subsets. Incomplete sequencing was indicated by rarefaction of sorted-subset datasets, despite the large sequencing depth. Sampling was restricted to blood, and TCR repertoires in tissues likely differ from the TCR repertoires found in blood. Across a handful of donors, about 4.5% of naive CD4, roughly 3.5% of naive CD8, approximately 2.5% of memory CD4, and around 0.4% of memory CD8 clonotypes were shared. Pairwise subsampling indicated that sequencing depth was expected to affect the degree of clonotype sharing among donors. Compared with non-shared clonotypes, clonotypes shared by all four sorted-subset donors had higher generation probabilities. Because the study included a small number of donors, the genetic and exposure-history diversity represented was limited.

As to this clone: It lacks a known antigen. No base-level quality is on record; no much larger clone is a single base apart.

This TCR was sampled from a man younger than 30 in good health. Sequencing used naive CD8+ T cells sorted from blood. Sample cell subset or site, as interpreted from the label and publication: CD45RA+CCR7+. The chain was built from TRBV30 and TRBJ1-1, with 8 bases in between that match TRBD1. The CDR3 amino acid sequence is: CACPGTGSEAFF. The DNA reads as follows: TGTGCCTGCCCCGGGACAGGCAGTGAAGCTTTCTTT.